This T cell receptor (beta chain) was sequenced during a study of T cell responses to AZD1222 COVID-19 vaccine. General study findings and limits: Females made up more of the donors, who were largely white British, and clonal diversity may have come out too low.

In the case of this clone: Its antigen remains unknown.

The CDR3 is 14 amino acids. CDR1 and CDR2 from the germline V gene are MDHEN and SYDVKM. V gave up 3 bases and J gave up 8 bases; unmatched junction bases: 7. Sequencing was performed with immunoSEQ multiplex PCR; in TCRdb, only in-frame clones are kept and a portion is missing. The top ten hold approximately 30% of the sample, which has about 83,000 clones, roughly 90% seen once. The chain employs TRBV28 and TRBJ1-2; 9 nucleotides agree with TRBD1. The source material was peripheral blood, sampled 28 days after the second AZD1222 dose. The sequence derives from an adult who received the AZD1222 COVID-19 vaccine. As DNA, the CDR3 is TGTGCCAGCAGTTTCCCCGGGACAGGGACGGGCTACACCTTC. This translates into CASSFPGTGTGYTF.